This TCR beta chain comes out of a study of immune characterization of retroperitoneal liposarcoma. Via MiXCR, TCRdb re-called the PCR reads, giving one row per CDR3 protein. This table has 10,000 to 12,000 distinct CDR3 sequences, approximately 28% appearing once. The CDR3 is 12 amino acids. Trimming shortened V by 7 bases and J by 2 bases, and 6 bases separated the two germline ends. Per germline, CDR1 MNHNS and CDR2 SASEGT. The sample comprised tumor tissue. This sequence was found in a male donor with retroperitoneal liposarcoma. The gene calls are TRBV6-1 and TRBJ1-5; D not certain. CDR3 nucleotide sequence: TGTGCCAGCACGGACGGCAATCAGCCCCAGCATTTT. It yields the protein CASTDGNQPQHF.